These 15 T cell receptor beta chains originate from one sample sequenced in a study of beta chain features in type 1 diabetes. Antigen specificity for these receptors is unknown. Study conclusions and caveats: Shorter TCRB CDR3s, moderately but significantly so, marked every one of the four CD4+ subsets in Type 1 diabetes patients.

All of the isolated RNA was reverse transcribed, so expressed TCRB transcripts were sequenced. Generated by immunoSEQ multiplex PCR, the TCRdb table keeps only in-frame clones and is missing some. Here the sample spans 500,000 to 650,000 clones, around 12% being singletons. The specimen sequenced was naive CD4+ T cells from blood. These receptors came from a man aged 30 to 39 with type 1 diabetes.

The rearrangement uses TRBV9 and TRBJ2-5; D possibly corresponds to TRBD1 (6 bases). The length of the CDR3 is 14 residues. The germline V gene has CDR1 SGDLS and CDR2 YYNGEE. Trimming removed 3 bases from V and 5 bases from J, with 14 bases in between. CDR3 coding DNA: TGTGCCAGCAGCGCAGGGGTATGGTTGGAGACCCAGTACTTC. It is translated as CASSAGVWLETQYF.

This clone was picked up a small number of times. The V gene is TRBV6-5, the J gene TRBJ2-1; possibly TRBD1 for D (5 bases). Looked up from germline, CDR1 is MNHEY and CDR2 is SVGAGI. CDR3 size: 15 residues. V was cut by 6 bases and J by 7 bases, with 19 bases left in between. CDR3 nucleotide sequence: TGTGCCAGCAGGGACCCAAGGGGCACCCCTAATGAGCAGTTCTTC. This gives the protein CASRDPRGTPNEQFF.

J is TRBJ1-4 and V is TRBV2; 7 bases match TRBD1. The CDR3 is 13 residues long. V was clipped by 6 bases and J by 2 bases; unmatched bases: 0. Germline V gene sequence: CDR1 SNHLY, CDR2 FYNNEI. As DNA, the CDR3 is TGTGCCAGCAGGGGACAGACTAATGAAAAACTGTTTTTT. The encoded protein is CASRGQTNEKLFF.

Comment on this clone: This sample also contains other DNA sequences that code for the same CDR3. The chain has TRBV4-3 and TRBJ2-7, with 10 bases matching TRBD1. V shed 1 base, J shed 4 bases, and the junction held 4 bases outside the gene matches. CDR3 length: 15 amino acids. Germline assignment: CDR1 LGHNA and CDR2 YSLEER. CDR3 region: CASSQVPGQGYEQYF. CDR3 bases: TGCGCCAGCAGCCAAGTACCGGGACAGGGGTACGAGCAGTACTTC.

The chain recombines TRBV7-6 with TRBJ2-1, with TRBD2 matching 7 bases. Losses at the gene ends were 5 bases for V and 6 bases for J; bases not matched to a gene: 7. The germline CDR1 and CDR2 sequences are SGHVS and FNYEAQ. The length of the CDR3 is 14 residues. The chain's CDR3 is CASSHPGGTNEQFF. The CDR3 coding sequence is TGTGCCAGCAGCCACCCCGGGGGGACCAATGAGCAGTTCTTC.

This chain uses TRBV6-6 with TRBJ2-7, with D unresolved. The germline CDR1 and CDR2 sequences are MNHNY and SVGAGI (reference sequence). This CDR3 is 15 amino acids long. V was trimmed by 4 bases and J by 1 base, leaving 14 bases between them. The CDR3 DNA follows: TGTGCCAGCAGTTCCCCCGGGCGTCTATCCTACGAGCAGTACTTC. Its protein is CASSSPGRLSYEQYF.

This chain links TRBV6-5 with TRBJ1-2; TRBD1 agrees at 7 bases. From germline, CDR1 is MNHEY and CDR2 SVGAGI. The V gene end was trimmed by 6 bases and the J gene end by 4 bases; junction bases not matched to a gene: 11. The CDR3 extends over 15 amino acids. As DNA, the CDR3 is TGTGCCAGCAGCCTCGGAGGGGGCACCTCCTATGGCTACACCTTC. Its translation is CASSLGGGTSYGYTF.

V gene TRBV6-5 combines with J gene TRBJ1-5; D is ambiguous. The CDR3 totals 14 residues. V lost 7 bases and J lost 5, with 15 bases in between. Germline-derived CDR1 and CDR2 are MNHEY and SVGAGI. The CDR3 reads CASNTGPGDQPQHF. In DNA form, the CDR3 reads TGTGCCAGCAATACGGGCCCTGGGGATCAGCCCCAGCATTTT.

This clone was observed a few times. The chain employs TRBV7-9 and TRBJ2-3; D uncertain. V shed 6 bases and J shed 6 bases, with 10 bases lying between them. The germline CDR1 and CDR2 sequences are SEHNR and FQNEAQ (reference sequence). The CDR3 spans 12 residues. The CDR3 spells CASRDVQDTQYF. The CDR3 nucleotides read TGTGCCAGCAGAGACGTCCAGGATACGCAGTATTTT.

CDR3 DNA: TGTGCCAGCAGCTCGACAGGGGTACTAGGCTACACCTTC. As protein: CASSSTGVLGYTF. The rearrangement links TRBV7-2 to TRBJ1-2; 8 bases are a match to TRBD1. Trimming removed 4 bases from V and 8 bases from J; junction bases left unmatched: 6. The CDR3 covers 13 residues. Germline CDR1 and CDR2: SGHTA and FQGNSA. Full variable domain (rest looked up from reference TRBV7-2 and TRBJ1-2): GAGVSQSPSNKVTEKGKDVELRCDPISGHTALYWYRQSLGQGLEFLIYFQGNSAPDKSGLPSDRFSAERTGGSVSTLTIQRTQQEDSAVYLCASSSTGVLGYTFGSGTRLTVV.

V gene TRBV7-9 combines with J gene TRBJ2-7; D not resolved. The V end lost 4 bases, the J end lost 6 bases, and 10 bases lay between the germline ends. CDR1 is SEHNR and CDR2 is FQNEAQ in the germline V gene (reference sequence). The length of the CDR3 is 12 residues. In DNA, the CDR3 is TGTGCCAGCAGCTCGGCACCTTTCGAGCAGTACTTC. It specifies CASSSAPFEQYF.

The rearrangement links TRBV9 to TRBJ2-1; TRBD2 aligns across 9 bases. Losses at the gene ends were 3 bases for V and 7 bases for J; bases not matched to a gene: 5. Germline loops: CDR1 SGDLS, CDR2 YYNGEE. This CDR3 comprises 14 residues. CDR3 bases: TGTGCCAGCAGCGCCCAGCGGGGGGAGAATGAGCAGTTCTTC. It is translated as CASSAQRGENEQFF. Using reference TRBV9 and TRBJ2-1 for the parts outside the CDR3, the full variable domain is DSGVTQTPKHLITATGQRVTLRCSPRSGDLSVYWYQQSLDQGLQFLIQYYNGEERAKGNILERFSAQQFPDLHSELNLSSLELGDSALYFCASSAQRGENEQFFGPGTRLTVL.

The V and J genes are TRBV18 and TRBJ2-3; D is ambiguous. Germline V gene data show CDR1 as KGHSH and CDR2 as LQKENI. V dropped 0 bases and J dropped 2 bases, with 6 bases sitting between them. There are 14 residues in the CDR3. This chain's CDR3 is CASSPPSFTDTQYF. The DNA for the CDR3 is TGTGCCAGCTCACCACCGTCTTTCACAGATACGCAGTATTTT.

This chain joins TRBV5-1 and TRBJ2-5, with a weak D call TRBD2 (7 bases). Germline assignment: CDR1 SGHRS and CDR2 YFSETQ. The CDR3 has 13 amino acids. The CDR3 DNA reads as TGCTCCTCGGGGGGCTCCTACCAAGAGACCCAGTACTTC. It is translated as CSSGGSYQETQYF. The full variable domain, completed using reference TRBV5-1 and TRBJ2-5, is KAGVTQTPRYLIKTRGQQVTLSCSPISGHRSVSWYQQTPGQGLQFLFEYFSETQRNKGNFPGRFSGRQFSNSRSEMNVSTLELGDSALYLCSSGGSYQETQYFGPGTRLLVL.

A few counts support this clone. This chain joins TRBV7-2 and TRBJ1-1; D not certain. This CDR3 is built from 13 residues. V was shortened by 0 bases and J by 3 bases, with 5 bases between the two germline ends. CDR1 and CDR2 (germline): SGHTA, FQGNSA. The CDR3 DNA follows: TGTGCCAGCAGCTTAGCGCGCTACACTGAAGCTTTCTTT. This translates into CASSLARYTEAFF. Full variable domain (remainder filled in from reference TRBV7-2 and TRBJ1-1): GAGVSQSPSNKVTEKGKDVELRCDPISGHTALYWYRQSLGQGLEFLIYFQGNSAPDKSGLPSDRFSAERTGGSVSTLTIQRTQQEDSAVYLCASSLARYTEAFFGQGTRLTVV.